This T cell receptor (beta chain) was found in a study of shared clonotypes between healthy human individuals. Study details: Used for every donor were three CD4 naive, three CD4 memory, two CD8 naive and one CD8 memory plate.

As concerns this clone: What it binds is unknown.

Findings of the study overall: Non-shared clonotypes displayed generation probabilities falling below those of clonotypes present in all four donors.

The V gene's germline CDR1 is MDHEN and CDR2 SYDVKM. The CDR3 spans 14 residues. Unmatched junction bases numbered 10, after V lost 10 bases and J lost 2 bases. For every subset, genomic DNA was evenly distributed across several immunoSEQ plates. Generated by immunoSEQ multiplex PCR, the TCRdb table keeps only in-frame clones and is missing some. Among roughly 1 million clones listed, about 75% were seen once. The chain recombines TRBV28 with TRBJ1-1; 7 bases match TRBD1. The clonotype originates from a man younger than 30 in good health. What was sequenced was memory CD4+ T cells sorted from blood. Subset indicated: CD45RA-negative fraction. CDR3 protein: CANSAGTVNTEAFF. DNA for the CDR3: TGTGCCAACTCCGCCGGGACAGTAAACACTGAAGCTTTCTTT.